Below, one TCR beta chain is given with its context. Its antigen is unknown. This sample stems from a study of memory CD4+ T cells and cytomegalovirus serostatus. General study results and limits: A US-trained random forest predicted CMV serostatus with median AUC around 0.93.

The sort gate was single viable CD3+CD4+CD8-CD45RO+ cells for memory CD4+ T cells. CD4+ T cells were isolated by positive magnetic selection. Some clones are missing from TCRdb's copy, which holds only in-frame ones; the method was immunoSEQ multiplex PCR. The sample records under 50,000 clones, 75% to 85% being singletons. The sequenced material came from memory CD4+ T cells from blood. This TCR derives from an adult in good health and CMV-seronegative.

In nucleotides, the CDR3 is TGTGCCAGCAGCTTGCGAGGGAGCAATCAGCCCCAGCATTTT. Its translation is CASSLRGSNQPQHF. The chain uses TRBV5-6 and TRBJ1-5; D gene ambiguous. The ends were cut back, 1 base at V and 1 base at J, with 6 bases in the middle. The CDR3 spans 14 residues. Germline-derived CDR1 and CDR2 are SGHDT and YYEEEE.